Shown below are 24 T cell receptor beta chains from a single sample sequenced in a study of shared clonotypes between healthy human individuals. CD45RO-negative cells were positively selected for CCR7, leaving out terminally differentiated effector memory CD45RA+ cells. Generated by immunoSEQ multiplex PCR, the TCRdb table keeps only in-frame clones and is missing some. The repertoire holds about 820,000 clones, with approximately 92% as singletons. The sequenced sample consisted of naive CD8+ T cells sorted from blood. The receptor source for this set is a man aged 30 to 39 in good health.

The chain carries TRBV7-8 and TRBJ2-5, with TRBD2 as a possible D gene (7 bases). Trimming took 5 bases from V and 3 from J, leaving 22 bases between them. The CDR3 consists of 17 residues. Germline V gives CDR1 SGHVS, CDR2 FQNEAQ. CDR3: CASSLYGGGVLEETQYF. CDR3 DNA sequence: TGTGCCAGCAGCCTATATGGGGGGGGCGTATTGGAAGAGACCCAGTACTTC.

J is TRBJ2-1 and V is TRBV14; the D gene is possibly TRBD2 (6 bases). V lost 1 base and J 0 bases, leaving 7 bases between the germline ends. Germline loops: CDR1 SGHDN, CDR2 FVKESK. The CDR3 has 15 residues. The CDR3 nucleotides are TGTGCCAGCAGCCAAGGCGGGATCTCCTACAATGAGCAGTTCTTC. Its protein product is CASSQGGISYNEQFF.

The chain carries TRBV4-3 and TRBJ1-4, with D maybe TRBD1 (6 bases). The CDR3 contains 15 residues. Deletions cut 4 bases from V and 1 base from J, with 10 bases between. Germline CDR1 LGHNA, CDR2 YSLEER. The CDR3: CASSPSTGTNEKLFF. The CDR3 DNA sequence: TGCGCCAGCAGCCCTTCGACAGGAACTAATGAAAAACTGTTTTTT.

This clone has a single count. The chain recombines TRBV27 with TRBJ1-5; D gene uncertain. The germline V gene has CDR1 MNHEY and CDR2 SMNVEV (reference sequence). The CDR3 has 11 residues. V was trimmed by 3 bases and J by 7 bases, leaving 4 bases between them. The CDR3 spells CASSFGQPQHF. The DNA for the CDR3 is TGTGCCAGCAGTTTCGGCCAGCCCCAGCATTTT.

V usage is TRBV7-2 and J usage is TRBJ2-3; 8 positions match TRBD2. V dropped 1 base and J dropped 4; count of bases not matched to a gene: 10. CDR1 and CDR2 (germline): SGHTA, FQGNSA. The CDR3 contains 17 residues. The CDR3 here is CASSLGAGIAGSDTQYF. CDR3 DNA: TGTGCCAGCAGCTTAGGGGCCGGGATAGCGGGGTCAGATACGCAGTATTTT.

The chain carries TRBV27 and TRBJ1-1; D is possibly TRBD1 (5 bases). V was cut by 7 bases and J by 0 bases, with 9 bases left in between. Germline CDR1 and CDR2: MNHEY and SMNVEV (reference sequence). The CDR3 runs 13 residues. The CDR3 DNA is TGTGCCAGCAAGCAGGGTCTGAACACTGAAGCTTTCTTT. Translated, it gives CASKQGLNTEAFF.

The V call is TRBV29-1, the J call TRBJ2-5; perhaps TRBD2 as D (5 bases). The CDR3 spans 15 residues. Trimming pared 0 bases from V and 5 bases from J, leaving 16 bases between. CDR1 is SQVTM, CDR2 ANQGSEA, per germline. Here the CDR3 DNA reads TGCAGCGTTGAAGACATGGCCACAGAGGGCGAGACCCAGTACTTC. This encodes CSVEDMATEGETQYF.

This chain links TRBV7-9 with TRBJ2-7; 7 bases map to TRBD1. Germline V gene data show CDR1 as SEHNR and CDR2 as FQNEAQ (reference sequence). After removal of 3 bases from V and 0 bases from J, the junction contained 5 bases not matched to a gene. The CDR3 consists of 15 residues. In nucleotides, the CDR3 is TGTGCCAGCAGCTTTCCGACAGGGAGCTCCTACGAGCAGTACTTC. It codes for CASSFPTGSSYEQYF.

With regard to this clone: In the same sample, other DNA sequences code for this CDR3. Here the CDR3 reads CASSQESLSTDTQYF. Here the CDR3 DNA reads TGCGCCAGCAGCCAAGAATCCCTAAGCACAGATACGCAGTATTTT. J is TRBJ2-3 and V is TRBV4-1; no clear D. The CDR3 length is 15 residues. Germline CDR1 is MGHRA and CDR2 is YSYEKL. The V end was cut by 0 bases, the J end by 0 bases, with 7 bases between.

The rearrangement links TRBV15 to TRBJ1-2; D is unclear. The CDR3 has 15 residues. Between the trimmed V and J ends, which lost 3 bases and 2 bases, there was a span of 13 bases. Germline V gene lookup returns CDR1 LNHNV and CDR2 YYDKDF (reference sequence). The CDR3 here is CATSSGVMGNYGYTF. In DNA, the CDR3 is TGTGCCACCAGCAGTGGGGTAATGGGGAACTATGGCTACACCTTC. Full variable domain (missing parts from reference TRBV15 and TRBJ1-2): DAMVIQNPRYQVTQFGKPVTLSCSQTLNHNVMYWYQQKSSQAPKLLFHYYDKDFNNEADTPDNFQSRRPNTSFCFLDIRSPGLGDTAMYLCATSSGVMGNYGYTFGSGTRLTVV.

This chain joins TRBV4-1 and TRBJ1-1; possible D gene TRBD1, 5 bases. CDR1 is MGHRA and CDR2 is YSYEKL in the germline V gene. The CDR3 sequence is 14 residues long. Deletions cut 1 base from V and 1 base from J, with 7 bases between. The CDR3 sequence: CASSQVQGNTEAFF. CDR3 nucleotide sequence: TGCGCCAGCAGCCAAGTTCAGGGGAACACTGAAGCTTTCTTT.

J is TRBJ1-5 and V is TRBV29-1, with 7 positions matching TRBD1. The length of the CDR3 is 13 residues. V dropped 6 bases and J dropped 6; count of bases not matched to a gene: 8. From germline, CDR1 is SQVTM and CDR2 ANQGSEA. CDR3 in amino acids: CSVRGQKGQPQHF. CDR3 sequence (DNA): TGCAGCGTGAGGGGACAGAAAGGTCAGCCCCAGCATTTT.

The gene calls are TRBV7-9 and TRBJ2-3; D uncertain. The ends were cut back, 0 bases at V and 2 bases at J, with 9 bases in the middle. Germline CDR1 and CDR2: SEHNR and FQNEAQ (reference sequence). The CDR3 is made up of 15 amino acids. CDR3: CASSLATAYTDTQYF. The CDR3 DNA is TGTGCCAGCAGCTTAGCTACAGCATACACAGATACGCAGTATTTT.

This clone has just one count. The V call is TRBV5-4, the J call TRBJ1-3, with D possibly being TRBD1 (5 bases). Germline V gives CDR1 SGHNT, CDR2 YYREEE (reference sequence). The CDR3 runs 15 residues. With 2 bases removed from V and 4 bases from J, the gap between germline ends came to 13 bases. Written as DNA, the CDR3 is TGTGCCAGCAGCTTCGGAACAGGCTCCGGAAACACCATATATTTT. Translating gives CASSFGTGSGNTIYF. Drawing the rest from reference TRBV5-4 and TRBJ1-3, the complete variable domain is ETGVTQSPTHLIKTRGQQVTLRCSSQSGHNTVSWYQQALGQGPQFIFQYYREEENGRGNFPPRFSGLQFPNYSSELNVNALELDDSALYLCASSFGTGSGNTIYFGEGSWLTVV.

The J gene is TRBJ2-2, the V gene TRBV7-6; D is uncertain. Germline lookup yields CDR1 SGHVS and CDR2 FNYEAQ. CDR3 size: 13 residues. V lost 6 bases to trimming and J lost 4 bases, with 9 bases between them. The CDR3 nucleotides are TGTGCCAGCAGTCCCTCAACCACCGGGGAGCTGTTTTTT. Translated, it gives CASSPSTTGELFF.

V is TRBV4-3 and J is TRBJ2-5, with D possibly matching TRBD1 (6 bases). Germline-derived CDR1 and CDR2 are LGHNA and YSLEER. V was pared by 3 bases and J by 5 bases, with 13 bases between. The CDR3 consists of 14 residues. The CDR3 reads CASSHLQGMETQYF. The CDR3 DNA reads TGCGCCAGCAGCCATCTACAGGGTATGGAGACCCAGTACTTC.

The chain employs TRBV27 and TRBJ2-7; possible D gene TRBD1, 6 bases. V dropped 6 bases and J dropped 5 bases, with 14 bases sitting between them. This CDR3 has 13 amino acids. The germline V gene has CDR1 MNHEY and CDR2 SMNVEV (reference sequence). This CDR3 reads CASSRGQLDEQYF. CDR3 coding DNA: TGTGCCAGCAGCAGGGGACAACTCGACGAGCAGTACTTC.

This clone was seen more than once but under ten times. Written as DNA, the CDR3 is TGTGCCAGCAGTTTTGGACCAAACTACGAGCAGTACTTC. Its translation is CASSFGPNYEQYF. J is TRBJ2-7 and V is TRBV27; D not certain. The CDR3 runs to 13 residues. V gave up 3 bases and J gave up 3 bases, with 9 bases separating them. CDR1 and CDR2 (germline): MNHEY, SMNVEV (reference sequence).

The CDR3 coding sequence is TGTGCCAGCCAATCTGGGGCCAACGTCCTGACTTTC. Its protein is CASQSGANVLTF. The gene calls are TRBV2 and TRBJ2-6; D gene unclear. CDR1 is SNHLY, CDR2 FYNNEI, per germline. This CDR3 spans 12 amino acids. The germline V and J ends were trimmed by 8 bases and 1 base, with 3 bases remaining between them. The whole variable domain, filled in from reference TRBV2 and TRBJ2-6, reads EPEVTQTPSHQVTQMGQEVILRCVPISNHLYFYWYRQILGQKVEFLVSFYNNEISEKSEIFDDQFSVERPDGSNFTLKIRSTKLEDSAMYFCASQSGANVLTFGAGSRLTVL.

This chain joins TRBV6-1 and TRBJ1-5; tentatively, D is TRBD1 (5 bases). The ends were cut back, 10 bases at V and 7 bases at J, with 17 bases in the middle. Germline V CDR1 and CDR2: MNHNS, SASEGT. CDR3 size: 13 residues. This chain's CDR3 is CATYQGWGQPQHF. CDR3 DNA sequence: TGTGCCACCTATCAGGGTTGGGGGCAGCCCCAGCATTTT.

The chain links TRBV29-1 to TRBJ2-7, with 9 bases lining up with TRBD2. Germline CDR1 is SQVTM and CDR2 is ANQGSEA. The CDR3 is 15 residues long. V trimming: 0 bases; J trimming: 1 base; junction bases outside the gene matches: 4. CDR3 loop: CSVEDSGSESYEQYF. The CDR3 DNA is TGCAGCGTTGAAGATAGCGGGAGTGAGTCCTACGAGCAGTACTTC.

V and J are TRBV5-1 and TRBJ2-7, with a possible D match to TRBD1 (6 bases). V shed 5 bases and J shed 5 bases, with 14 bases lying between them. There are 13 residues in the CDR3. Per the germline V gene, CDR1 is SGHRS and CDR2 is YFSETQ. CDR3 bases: TGCGCCAGCAGTACAGGACAGAGCCACGAGCAGTACTTC. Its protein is CASSTGQSHEQYF.

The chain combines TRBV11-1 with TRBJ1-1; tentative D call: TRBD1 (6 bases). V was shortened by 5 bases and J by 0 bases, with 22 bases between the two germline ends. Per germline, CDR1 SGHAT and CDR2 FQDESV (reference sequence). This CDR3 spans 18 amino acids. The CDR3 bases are TGTGCCAGCAGCCTAGTCAACGACAGGTACTACATGAACACTGAAGCTTTCTTT. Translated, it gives CASSLVNDRYYMNTEAFF. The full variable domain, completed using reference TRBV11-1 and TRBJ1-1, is EAEVAQSPRYKITEKSQAVAFWCDPISGHATLYWYRQILGQGPELLVQFQDESVVDDSQLPKDRFSAERLKGVDSTLKIQPAELGDSAMYLCASSLVNDRYYMNTEAFFGQGTRLTVV.

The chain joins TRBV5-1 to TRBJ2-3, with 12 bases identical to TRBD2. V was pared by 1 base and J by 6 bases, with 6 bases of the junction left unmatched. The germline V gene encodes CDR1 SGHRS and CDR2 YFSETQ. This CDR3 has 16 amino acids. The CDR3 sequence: CASSLTSGRIMDTQYF. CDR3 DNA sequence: TGCGCCAGCAGCTTGACTAGCGGGAGGATTATGGATACGCAGTATTTT.